What follows are 15 T cell receptor beta chains derived from one specimen sequenced in a study of shared clonotypes between healthy human individuals (TCRdb year 2020). The library was produced with the immunoSEQ multiplex PCR assay. In TCRdb, the immuneACCESS table is reduced to in-frame sequences with V and J assigned. These tables do not hold every clone; where another copy was compared, an unresolved V gene accounts for under half, and the others remain unexplained. Here the sample has roughly 640,000 clones; about 74% occur a single time. Less than 2% of the sample is taken by the ten largest. Sequenced input: memory CD4+ T cells sorted from blood. The cell subset or site label, as the study defines it: CD45RA-negative fraction. These TCRs come from a woman in her twenties or thirties in good health.

This clone was recorded a few times. The chain recombines TRBV5-5 with TRBJ2-5; D is undetermined. The CDR3 has 13 residues. Germline V gene lookup returns CDR1 SGHKS and CDR2 YYEKEE (reference sequence). Trimming left V 5 bases short and J 0 bases short, with 8 bases between. The CDR3 DNA is TGTGCCAGCAGTGACAAAAACCAAGAGACCCAGTACTTC. Its translation is CASSDKNQETQYF.

The chain carries TRBV5-1 and TRBJ1-2, with D unresolved. The CDR3 sequence is 14 residues long. V was shortened by 0 bases and J by 7 bases, with 13 bases between the two germline ends. Germline CDR1 and CDR2: SGHRS and YFSETQ. CDR3 in amino acids: CASSLGSGSCGYTF. The CDR3, as DNA: TGCGCCAGCAGCTTGGGATCGGGGAGCTGTGGCTACACCTTC.

V usage is TRBV5-8 and J usage is TRBJ2-7; D gene ambiguous. Germline V gene data show CDR1 as SGHTS and CDR2 as YDEGEE. The CDR3 loop spans 15 amino acids. The ends were cut back, 3 bases at V and 6 bases at J, with 19 bases in the middle. The CDR3 is CASSSFLTPRSEQYF. Here the CDR3 DNA reads TGTGCCAGCAGCTCGTTCTTGACCCCACGGAGCGAGCAGTACTTC.

The chain uses TRBV29-1 and TRBJ2-3; no clear D gene. In germline, CDR1 is SQVTM, CDR2 ANQGSEA. The CDR3 runs to 11 residues. Deletions cut 6 bases from V and 4 bases from J, with 8 bases between. The CDR3 sequence is CSVASADTQYF. CDR3 nucleotide sequence: TGCAGCGTAGCGTCCGCAGATACGCAGTATTTT.

The CDR3 DNA follows: TGTGCCAGCAGGAGACAGGGATGGGCTAACTATGGCTACACCTTC. As protein: CASRRQGWANYGYTF. This chain connects TRBV27 to TRBJ1-2; 7 nucleotides align to TRBD1. Trimming cost V 6 bases and J 0 bases; bases outside gene matches: 7. In germline, CDR1 is MNHEY, CDR2 SMNVEV (reference sequence). The CDR3 is made up of 15 amino acids.

The chain couples TRBV4-1 to TRBJ2-1; D gene ambiguous. CDR1 is MGHRA, CDR2 YSYEKL, per germline. V lost 3 bases and J lost 4, with 13 bases in between. The CDR3 is 15 residues long. DNA for the CDR3: TGCGCCAGCAGCCAGGGAAATGGGGTTTACAATGAGCAGTTCTTC. The encoded protein is CASSQGNGVYNEQFF.

This chain links TRBV7-3 with TRBJ1-1; D ambiguous. The germline V gene has CDR1 SGHTA and CDR2 FQGTGA. The ends were cut back, 5 bases at V and 1 base at J, with 8 bases in the middle. CDR3 size: 13 residues. DNA for the CDR3: TGTGCCAGCAGCAACCGGGCGAACACTGAAGCTTTCTTT. Residues: CASSNRANTEAFF. The whole variable domain, remainder taken from reference TRBV7-3 and TRBJ1-1, is GAGVSQTPSNKVTEKGKYVELRCDPISGHTALYWYRQSLGQGPEFLIYFQGTGAADDSGLPNDRFFAVRPEGSVSTLKIQRTERGDSAVYLCASSNRANTEAFFGQGTRLTVV.

This clone occurred once. V and J are TRBV4-2 and TRBJ2-1, with D tentatively TRBD2 (5 bases). Trimming removed 0 bases at V and 8 bases at J, with 14 bases between. The CDR3 runs 15 residues. Germline V CDR1 and CDR2: LGHNA, YNFKEQ. CDR3 in amino acids: CASSQDRRWVDEQFF. Here the CDR3 DNA reads TGTGCCAGCAGCCAAGATAGGAGGTGGGTCGATGAGCAGTTCTTC.

The J gene is TRBJ2-5, the V gene TRBV27; 15 positions match TRBD2. The end of the DNA is better explained by TRBJ2-7, so the J call may be wrong. The CDR3 is 20 amino acids. CDR1 is MNHEY, CDR2 SMNVEV, per germline (reference sequence). The chain's CDR3 is CASSSQRTSGRVTPRYEQYF. In DNA, the CDR3 is TGTGCCAGCAGTTCCCAACGGACTAGCGGGAGGGTAACGCCGAGGTACGAGCAGTACTTC.

The chain recombines TRBV5-1 with TRBJ2-7, with a weak D call TRBD1 (5 bases). Germline V gives CDR1 SGHRS, CDR2 YFSETQ. Trimming removed 2 bases at V and 5 bases at J, with 14 bases between. The CDR3 totals 14 residues. The CDR3 spells CASSLQVSLNEQYF. In nucleotides, the CDR3 is TGCGCCAGCAGCTTACAGGTATCACTGAACGAGCAGTACTTC.

CDR3 DNA sequence: TGCGCCAGCAGTTTCCAGGAACACTACGAGCAGTACTTC. Its protein product is CASSFQEHYEQYF. The chain links TRBV5-1 to TRBJ2-7; no definite D call. Trimming took off 5 bases at V and 3 bases at J, with 12 bases between the two ends. The CDR3 spans 13 residues. The germline CDR1 and CDR2 sequences are SGHRS and YFSETQ.

The rearrangement uses TRBV28 and TRBJ1-2, with D perhaps TRBD1 (6 bases). Germline CDR1 reads MDHEN; CDR2 reads SYDVKM. The CDR3 totals 15 residues. V was trimmed by 6 bases and J by 0 bases, leaving 14 bases between them. The CDR3 loop is CASSSTRGTNYGYTF. The DNA of the CDR3 is TGTGCCAGCAGCTCCACGAGGGGGACTAACTATGGCTACACCTTC.

The chain uses TRBV6-1 and TRBJ2-5; TRBD1 agrees at 7 bases. Germline CDR1 is MNHNS and CDR2 is SASEGT. The CDR3 runs to 15 residues. Trimming removed 5 bases from V and 4 bases from J; junction bases left unmatched: 10. The CDR3 spells CASSRSTGVGETQYF. CDR3 coding DNA: TGTGCCAGCAGTCGATCAACAGGGGTGGGAGAGACCCAGTACTTC.

V and J are TRBV28 and TRBJ1-2, with 9 nucleotides matching TRBD1. The CDR3 has 14 amino acids. Germline CDR1 and CDR2: MDHEN and SYDVKM. V was clipped by 6 bases and J by 8 bases; unmatched bases: 10. CDR3 DNA sequence: TGTGCCAGCAGATACAGGGGGCGGGCTGGAGGCTACACCTTC. It codes for CASRYRGRAGGYTF.

The V and J genes are TRBV5-1 and TRBJ1-1; tentatively, D is TRBD1 (5 bases). The CDR3 is 15 residues long. In germline, CDR1 is SGHRS, CDR2 YFSETQ. Trimming left V 3 bases short and J 1 base short, with 13 bases between. For the CDR3, the DNA is TGCGCCAGCAGCTCCCGGGACGGCCGGAACACTGAAGCTTTCTTT. This gives the protein CASSSRDGRNTEAFF.